The entry that follows covers one T cell receptor (beta chain) sequence. Its matching antigen is unknown. This CDR3 has 14 residues. The germline V and J ends were trimmed by 4 bases and 2 bases, with 13 bases remaining between them. CDR1 is SGHNT and CDR2 is YYREEE in the germline V gene (reference sequence). This entry is derived from a study of shared clonotypes between healthy human individuals. Study-level findings and limits: Generally, estimated richness proved larger in naive subsets than it did in memory subsets.

This table comes from immunoSEQ multiplex PCR, and its TCRdb copy is limited to in-frame clones, with some not included. Here the sample spans around 2,000,000 clones, about 95% being singletons. The naive CD8 subset, CD45RO-negative cells positively selected for CCR7, excluded terminally differentiated effector memory CD45RA+ cells. Every donor was a Caucasian adult from Nashville, Tennessee. The sequenced sample was naive CD8+ T cells sorted from blood. This clonotype was obtained from a man younger than 35 in good health. The V call is TRBV5-4, the J call TRBJ2-7, with D perhaps assigned TRBD1 or TRBD2 (5 bases each). The CDR3 region has the DNA TGTGCCAGCAGCGCCGCAGGGACGCCCTACGAGCAGTACTTC. It specifies CASSAAGTPYEQYF.